Given below is one TCR beta chain in context. The antigen is undetermined. Looked up from germline, CDR1 is SGHTA and CDR2 is FQGTGA. This CDR3 region has 14 residues. V was trimmed by 6 bases and J by 3 bases, leaving 11 bases between them. This sample is drawn from a study of graft-versus-host responses after intestinal transplantation. Whole-study findings and limits: Detected in recipient marrow were GvH clones, some of which were first observed in ileum or blood.

Generated by immunoSEQ multiplex PCR, the TCRdb table keeps only in-frame clones and is missing some. The sample yields 25,000 to 30,000 clones, 82% seen once. This receptor was taken from a human donor who received an intestinal transplant. V and J are TRBV7-3 and TRBJ2-2; a weak D match, TRBD1 (5 bases). The sample in question was unstimulated CD4+ T cells sorted from spleen or lymph node cells, obtained before intestinal transplant. The CDR3 sequence is CASRLTGHTGELFF. CDR3 nucleotide sequence: TGTGCCAGCAGGCTTACAGGTCACACCGGGGAGCTGTTTTTT. Filled out from reference TRBV7-3 and TRBJ2-2, the complete variable domain reads GAGVSQTPSNKVTEKGKYVELRCDPISGHTALYWYRQSLGQGPEFLIYFQGTGAADDSGLPNDRFFAVRPEGSVSTLKIQRTERGDSAVYLCASRLTGHTGELFFGEGSRLTVL.